These 2 T cell receptor beta chains came from one sample sequenced in a study of blood T cell repertoires in COVID-19. TCRdb's copy holds only in-frame clones and misses some; the assay was immunoSEQ multiplex PCR. The table lists about 400,000 clones, approximately 86% of them singletons. Sequencing was carried out using PBMCs or T cells enriched from blood (not recorded which). Every receptor here comes from a woman aged 40-49 years with acute COVID-19.

This clone was picked up one time. This sequence joins TRBV14 and TRBJ2-7; weak D call: TRBD1 (7 bases). The V and J ends lost 1 base and 3 bases respectively, with 13 bases between them. Per the germline V gene, CDR1 is SGHDN and CDR2 is FVKESK. The length of the CDR3 is 15 residues. The CDR3 is CASSQVGGQRYEQYF. The CDR3 bases are TGTGCCAGCAGCCAAGTCGGGGGACAGCGCTACGAGCAGTACTTC. Full variable domain (remainder filled in from reference TRBV14 and TRBJ2-7): EAGVTQFPSHSVIEKGQTVTLRCDPISGHDNLYWYRRVMGKEIKFLLHFVKESKQDESGMPNNRFLAERTGGTYSTLKVQPAELEDSGVYFCASSQVGGQRYEQYFGPGTRLTVT.

This chain joins TRBV3-1 (or the pseudogene TRBV3-2) and TRBJ2-2; tentatively, D is TRBD1 (5 bases). This CDR3 region has 14 residues. Germline CDR1 LGHDT, CDR2 YNNKEL (reference sequence). With 5 bases removed from V and 5 bases from J, the gap between germline ends came to 12 bases. CDR3 region: CASSFQGETGELFF. The CDR3 DNA is TGTGCCAGCAGCTTCCAAGGGGAAACCGGGGAGCTGTTTTTT.